The 6 T cell receptor beta chains presented below share a single source sample, sequenced in a study of T cells after posttransplantation cyclophosphamide. Profiled with immunoSEQ multiplex PCR; TCRdb holds only in-frame clones, not every one. This table holds tens of thousands of clones, 80% to 95% found once. Input material: PBMCs. The source of these receptors is a woman aged 25 to 45 in good health and a related stem cell transplant donor.

J is TRBJ2-7 and V is TRBV6-5, with D possibly TRBD1 on 6 matching bases. Germline V lookup: CDR1 MNHEY, CDR2 SVGAGI. V was pared by 10 bases and J by 0 bases, with 16 bases between. CDR3 size: 14 residues. The CDR3 is CATHGQGSSYEQYF. The DNA for the CDR3 is TGTGCCACTCATGGGCAGGGGAGCTCCTACGAGCAGTACTTC.

The gene calls are TRBV11-3 and TRBJ1-2; D unresolved. Germline V CDR1 and CDR2: SGHNT, YENEEA. The V end was cut by 0 bases, the J end by 8 bases, with 10 bases between. CDR3 length: 13 residues. CDR3 sequence (DNA): TGTGCCAGCAGCTTAGAGGCGGGCCGAGGCTACACCTTC. It codes for CASSLEAGRGYTF.

This sequence joins TRBV5-5 and TRBJ1-1, with D perhaps matching TRBD1 (6 bases). Deletions cut 1 base from V and 4 bases from J, with 11 bases between. This CDR3 comprises 14 residues. Germline lookup yields CDR1 SGHKS and CDR2 YYEKEE (reference sequence). This chain's CDR3 is CASSLFLGGTEAFF. CDR3 DNA: TGTGCCAGCAGCTTGTTTTTAGGGGGCACTGAAGCTTTCTTT.

The genes are TRBV4-1 and TRBJ1-2; TRBD1 might be the D (6 bases). The germline gives CDR1 MGHRA, CDR2 YSYEKL. This CDR3 is built from 14 residues. The V end was cut by 2 bases, the J end by 2 bases, with 9 bases between. The CDR3 DNA is TGCGCCAGCAGCCAACAGGGGAGGAACTATGGCTACACCTTC. It is translated as CASSQQGRNYGYTF.

The table lists this clone with a count of one. The V and J genes are TRBV6-5 and TRBJ1-5; D is possibly TRBD1 (6 bases). The CDR3 is made up of 15 amino acids. V was clipped by 0 bases and J by 6 bases, with 12 bases between them. Germline-derived CDR1 and CDR2 are MNHEY and SVGAGI. In DNA, the CDR3 is TGTGCCAGCAGTTACTCGATCGGGGGGCGTCAGCCCCAGCATTTT. Translating it yields CASSYSIGGRQPQHF.

This sequence joins TRBV12-2 and TRBJ1-5. TRBV12-2 represents a pseudogene. The CDR3 is made up of 16 amino acids. CDR3 DNA sequence: TGTGCAAGTCGCTTAAGGGGGAGCGGGGGCGATCAGCCCCAGCATTTT. Amino acids: CASRLRGSGGDQPQHF.